One sample yielded the 9 T cell receptor beta chains listed below, sequenced in a study of early T cells in non-severe SARS-CoV-2 infection. TCRdb re-analysed the 5' RACE reads in MiXCR, keeping a single row per CDR3 protein. Here the sample spans around 86,000 distinct CDR3 sequences, under 15% being singletons. Input material: whole blood. Receptors were obtained from an adult who was a healthcare worker with PCR-confirmed SARS-CoV-2 infection or an uninfected control (not recorded which).

There are a few counts of this clonotype. The chain joins TRBV6-1 to TRBJ2-7; D remains unclear. This CDR3 spans 13 amino acids. Germline V gene sequence: CDR1 MNHNS, CDR2 SASEGT. V gave up 6 bases and J gave up 4 bases, with 13 bases separating them. DNA for the CDR3: TGTGCCAGCAGGCCGACCGAAAAATACGAGCAGTACGTC. It specifies CASRPTEKYEQYV.

The genes are TRBV15 and TRBJ2-5, with D perhaps matching TRBD2 (5 bases). V was pared by 1 base and J by 5 bases, with 14 bases between. This CDR3 is 15 amino acids long. CDR1 and CDR2 from the germline V gene are LNHNV and YYDKDF (reference sequence). Here the CDR3 reads CATSRVLRADETQYF. The CDR3 coding sequence is TGTGCCACCAGCAGAGTTCTCCGAGCGGACGAGACCCAGTACTTC.

The rearrangement links TRBV10-1 to TRBJ1-1; possible D gene TRBD1, 5 bases. V lost 3 bases and J lost 0, with 17 bases in between. The CDR3 runs 17 residues. Germline V lookup: CDR1 WNHNN, CDR2 SYGVQD (reference sequence). The CDR3 reads CASSESEGRGMNTEAFF. The CDR3 DNA reads TGCGCCAGCAGTGAATCTGAGGGGCGAGGAATGAACACTGAAGCTTTCTTT.

This clonotype turned up a few times. Because the CDR3 is missing its conserved closing phenylalanine or tryptophan, this is likely a read error. The rearrangement links TRBV28 to TRBJ2-7; D may correspond to TRBD1 or TRBD2 (5 bases each). V was pared by 10 bases and J by 6 bases, with 25 bases between. CDR1 and CDR2 from the germline V gene are MDHEN and SYDVKM. The CDR3 length is 15 residues. The CDR3 DNA reads as TGTGCCAACCCGCCTCCGAGGGGAACGGGTTGCGAGCAGTACATC. This encodes CANPPPRGTGCEQYI.

The chain employs TRBV7-2 and TRBJ2-7; D remains ambiguous. The CDR3 is 15 residues long. CDR1 and CDR2 from the germline V gene are SGHTA and FQGNSA. V lost 1 base, J lost 2 bases, and 12 bases lay in between. The CDR3 DNA follows: TGTGCCAGCAGCTTAGACAGAAGTCACACCTACGAGCAGTACGTC. Amino acid sequence: CASSLDRSHTYEQYV.

The chain couples TRBV9 to TRBJ2-5; TRBD2 matches 14 bases. This CDR3 contains 18 residues. Germline values: CDR1 SGDLS, CDR2 YYNGEE. With 4 bases clipped from V and 4 bases from J, the junction kept 12 bases outside the gene matches. The CDR3 DNA follows: TGTGCCAGCAGCCGCCGACTAGCGGGGGGGCCCGTCAGAGAGACCCAGTACTTC. It codes for CASSRRLAGGPVRETQYF.

The chain uses TRBV11-2 and TRBJ2-5; 12 bases match TRBD1. CDR1 SGHAT and CDR2 FQNNGV come from the germline V gene. The trim removed 7 bases at V and 5 bases at J, leaving 8 bases unmatched. CDR3 length equals 15 residues. CDR3 amino acids: CASNHGTGGRETQYF. The CDR3 nucleotides are TGTGCCAGCAACCACGGGACAGGGGGCCGGGAGACCCAGTACTTC.

This clonotype was observed a few times. The rearrangement joins TRBV7-6 to TRBJ2-3, with D hard to call. The CDR3 is 14 residues long. V was clipped by 4 bases and J by 0 bases, with 8 bases between them. From germline, CDR1 is SGHVS and CDR2 FNYEAQ. Here the CDR3 DNA reads TGTGCCAGCAGCTCCCGTGCTAGCACAGATACGCAGTATTTT. This gives the protein CASSSRASTDTQYF.

This clonotype was seen a handful of times. V usage is TRBV12-3 or TRBV12-4 and J usage is TRBJ2-3, with 7 bases lining up with TRBD1. Unmatched junction bases numbered 11, after V lost 6 bases and J lost 5 bases. The CDR3 has 15 amino acids. The CDR3 sequence is CASRPGDSSRDTQYF. The DNA for the CDR3 is TGTGCCAGCAGACCCGGGGACAGTTCTAGAGATACGCAGTATTTT.